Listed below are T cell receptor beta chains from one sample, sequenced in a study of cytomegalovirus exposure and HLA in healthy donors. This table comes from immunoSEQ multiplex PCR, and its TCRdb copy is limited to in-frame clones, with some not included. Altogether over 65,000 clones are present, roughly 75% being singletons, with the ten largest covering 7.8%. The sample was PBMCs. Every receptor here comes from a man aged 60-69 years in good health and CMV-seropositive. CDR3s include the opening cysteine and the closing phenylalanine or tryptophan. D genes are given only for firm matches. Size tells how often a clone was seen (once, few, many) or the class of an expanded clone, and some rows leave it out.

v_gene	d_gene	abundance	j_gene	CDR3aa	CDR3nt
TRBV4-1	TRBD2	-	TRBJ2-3	CASSQDASGGADTQYF	TGCGCCAGCAGCCAAGATGCCAGCGGGGGGGCAGATACGCAGTATTTT
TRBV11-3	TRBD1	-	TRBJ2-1	CASRTGGPYNEQFF	TGTGCCAGCAGAACAGGGGGCCCCTACAATGAGCAGTTCTTC
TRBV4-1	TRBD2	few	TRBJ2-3	CASSPLAGGLETQYF	TGCGCCAGCAGCCCCCTGGCGGGGGGCCTCGAGACGCAGTATTTT
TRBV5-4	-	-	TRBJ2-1	CASSLGGDNEQFF	TGTGCCAGCAGCTTGGGGGGCGACAATGAGCAGTTCTTC
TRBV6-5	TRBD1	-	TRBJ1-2	CASSYGTGAGGYTF	TGTGCCAGCAGTTACGGGACAGGGGCAGGAGGCTACACCTTC
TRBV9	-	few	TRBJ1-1	CASSSRAGANTEAFF	TGTGCCAGCAGCTCGAGGGCGGGGGCGAACACTGAAGCTTTCTTT
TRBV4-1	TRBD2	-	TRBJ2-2	CASSLSTSADLTGELFF	TGCGCCAGCAGCTTATCGACTAGCGCGGACCTCACCGGGGAGCTGTTTTTT
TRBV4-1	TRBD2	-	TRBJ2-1	CASSQDSTSGRGEQFF	TGCGCCAGCAGCCAAGATTCCACTAGCGGGAGAGGTGAGCAGTTCTTC
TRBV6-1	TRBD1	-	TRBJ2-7	CASSGYRDSYEQYF	TGTGCCAGCAGTGGGTACCGGGACAGCTACGAGCAGTACTTC
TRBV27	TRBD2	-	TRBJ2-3	CASSLSVLAADTQYF	TGTGCCAGCAGTTTATCGGTACTAGCGGCAGATACGCAGTATTTT
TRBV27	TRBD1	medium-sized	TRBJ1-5	CASSGTGKQPQHF	TGTGCCAGCAGCGGGACAGGGAAACAGCCCCAGCATTTT
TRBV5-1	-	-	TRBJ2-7	CASSLLASYEQYF	TGCGCCAGCAGCTTGTTGGCCAGCTACGAGCAGTACTTC
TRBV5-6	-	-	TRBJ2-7	CASSVDYTYEQYF	TGTGCCAGCAGCGTGGACTATACCTACGAGCAGTACTTC
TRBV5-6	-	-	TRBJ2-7	CASSLGVAPYEQYF	TGTGCCAGCAGCTTGGGTGTAGCTCCCTACGAGCAGTACTTC
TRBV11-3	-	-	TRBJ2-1	CASSLVRLEVFF	TGTGCCAGCAGCTTAGTGAGGCTAGAGGTGTTCTTC
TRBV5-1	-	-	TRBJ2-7	CASASLGAYEQYF	TGCGCCAGCGCGTCTCTTGGAGCCTACGAGCAGTACTTC
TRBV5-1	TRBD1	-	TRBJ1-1	CASSRQGEAFF	TGCGCCAGCAGCCGACAGGGCGAAGCTTTCTTT
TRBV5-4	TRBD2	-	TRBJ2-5	CASSLKASGQETQYF	TGTGCCAGCAGCTTGAAGGCTAGCGGCCAAGAGACCCAGTACTTC
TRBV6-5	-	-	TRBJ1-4	CASRLQFGNEKLFF	TGTGCCAGCAGGTTACAGTTCGGTAATGAAAAACTGTTTTTT
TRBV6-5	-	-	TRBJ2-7	CASSPDRLDSYEQYF	TGTGCCAGCAGTCCTGACAGGTTGGACTCCTACGAGCAGTACTTC
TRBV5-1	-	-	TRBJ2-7	CASSLGQSYEQYF	TGCGCCAGCAGCTTGGGACAGTCCTACGAGCAGTACTTC
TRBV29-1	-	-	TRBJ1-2	CSVESLVAQGGYGYTF	TGCAGCGTTGAAAGCCTAGTGGCTCAGGGTGGGTATGGCTACACCTTC
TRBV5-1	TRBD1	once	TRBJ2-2	CASSNGTVNTGELFF	TGCGCCAGCAGTAACGGGACAGTGAACACCGGGGAGCTGTTTTTT
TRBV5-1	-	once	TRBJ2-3	CASSLVRGGTDTQYF	TGCGCCAGCAGCTTGGTCAGGGGTGGTACAGATACGCAGTATTTT
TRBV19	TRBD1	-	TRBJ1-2	CASQMEGQGRGGYTF	TGTGCCAGCCAAATGGAGGGACAGGGACGAGGAGGCTACACCTTC
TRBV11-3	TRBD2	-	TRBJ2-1	CASSLGTSENNEQFF	TGTGCCAGCAGCTTAGGGACTAGCGAGAACAATGAGCAGTTCTTC
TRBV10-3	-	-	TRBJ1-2	CAISPDSYGYTF	TGTGCCATCAGTCCCGACTCCTATGGCTACACCTTC
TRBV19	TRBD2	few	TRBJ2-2	CASSAIAGDYTGELFF	TGTGCCAGTAGCGCCATAGCGGGGGACTACACCGGGGAGCTGTTTTTT
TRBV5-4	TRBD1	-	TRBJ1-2	CASSPQGGFYGYTF	TGTGCCAGCAGCCCACAGGGGGGGTTCTATGGCTACACCTTC
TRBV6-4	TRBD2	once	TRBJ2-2	CASRAGGPHTGELFF	TGTGCCAGCAGAGCGGGAGGGCCTCACACCGGGGAGCTGTTTTTT
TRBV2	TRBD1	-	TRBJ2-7	CASSTGQGSYEQYF	TGTGCCAGCAGTACGGGACAGGGATCCTACGAGCAGTACTTC
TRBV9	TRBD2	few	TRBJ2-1	CASSFSGGSYNEQFF	TGTGCCAGCAGCTTCAGCGGGGGGTCCTACAATGAGCAGTTCTTC
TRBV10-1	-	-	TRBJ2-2	CASSSTSTGELFF	TGCGCCAGCAGTTCGACTAGCACCGGGGAGCTGTTTTTT
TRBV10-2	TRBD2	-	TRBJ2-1	CASSDWGTSGSGSSYNEQFF	TGCGCCAGCAGTGATTGGGGGACTAGCGGGAGTGGGAGCTCCTACAATGAGCAGTTCTTC
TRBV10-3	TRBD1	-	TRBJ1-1	CAISPGTGVMNTEAFF	TGTGCCATCAGTCCAGGGACAGGGGTAATGAACACTGAAGCTTTCTTT
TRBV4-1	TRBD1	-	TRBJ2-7	CASSQAPQGAGGYEQYF	TGCGCCAGCAGCCAAGCTCCCCAGGGGGCTGGGGGCTACGAGCAGTACTTC
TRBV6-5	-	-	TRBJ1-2	CASSHRSSVYGYTF	TGTGCCAGCAGCCACAGGTCCTCCGTCTATGGCTACACCTTC
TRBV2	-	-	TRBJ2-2	CASSLAPNTGELFF	TGTGCCAGCAGTCTGGCACCGAACACCGGGGAGCTGTTTTTT
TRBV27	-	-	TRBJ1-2	CASSSIRQNYGYTF	TGTGCCAGCAGTTCGATCCGACAGAACTATGGCTACACCTTC
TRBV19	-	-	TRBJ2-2	CASSINGGPNTGELFF	TGTGCCAGTAGTATAAACGGGGGGCCAAACACCGGGGAGCTGTTTTTT
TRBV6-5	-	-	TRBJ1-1	CASSLTRVWDTEAFF	TGTGCCAGCAGTCTGACCAGGGTGTGGGACACTGAAGCTTTCTTT
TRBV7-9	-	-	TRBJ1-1	CASSLKGEGTEAFF	TGTGCCAGCAGCCTAAAAGGGGAGGGCACTGAAGCTTTCTTT
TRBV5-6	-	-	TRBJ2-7	CASSLGQAFSPTYEQYF	TGTGCCAGCAGCTTGGGGCAGGCATTCTCCCCTACCTACGAGCAGTACTTC
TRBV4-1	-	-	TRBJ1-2	CASSQPGQNDYGYTF	TGCGCCAGCAGCCAACCAGGACAGAATGACTATGGCTACACCTTC
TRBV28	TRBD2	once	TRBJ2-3	CASSFSGTRGPTQYF	TGTGCCAGCAGTTTTTCCGGGACTAGGGGACCCACGCAGTATTTT
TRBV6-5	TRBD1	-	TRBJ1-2	CAVRQGINYGYTF	TGTGCAGTCCGACAGGGAATAAACTATGGCTACACCTTC
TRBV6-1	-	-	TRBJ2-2	CASSEARGNTGELFF	TGTGCCAGCAGTGAAGCACGAGGGAACACCGGGGAGCTGTTTTTT
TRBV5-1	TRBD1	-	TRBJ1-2	CASSLNRAGQGISGYTF	TGCGCCAGCAGCTTAAACCGGGCCGGACAGGGTATCAGTGGCTACACCTTC
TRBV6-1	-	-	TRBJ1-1	CASSSSIQGNTEAFF	TGTGCCAGCAGCTCCTCGATACAGGGTAACACTGAAGCTTTCTTT
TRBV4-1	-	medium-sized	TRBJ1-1	CASSQDPYPLNTEAFF	TGCGCCAGCAGCCAAGATCCTTACCCACTCAACACTGAAGCTTTCTTT
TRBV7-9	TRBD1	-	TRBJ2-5	CASSVQGSRETQYF	TGTGCCAGCAGCGTACAGGGGAGTAGGGAGACCCAGTACTTC
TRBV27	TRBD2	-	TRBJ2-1	CASFPGGSSYNEQFF	TGTGCCAGCTTCCCGGGAGGGAGTTCCTACAATGAGCAGTTCTTC
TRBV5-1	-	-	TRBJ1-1	CASSLVVADTEAFF	TGCGCCAGCAGCTTGGTGGTGGCAGACACTGAAGCTTTCTTT
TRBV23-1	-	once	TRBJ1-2	CASSRGGAYYGYTF	TGCGCCAGCAGTCGGGGGGGCGCTTACTATGGCTACACCTTC
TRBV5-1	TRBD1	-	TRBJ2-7	CASSLSGQGSSYEQYF	TGCGCCAGCAGCTTGAGCGGACAGGGGTCCTCCTACGAGCAGTACTTC